This TCR beta chain derives from a study of T cells in Graves' hyperthyroidism and ophthalmopathy. General observations from the study: With a median lead of approximately 6.4 months before onset, the model predicted ophthalmopathy.

Many counts were recorded for this clonotype. Its target is not known. Using RNA transcripts as the source, TCR beta CDR3 regions were amplified. Researchers ran a first-round RT-PCR on the TCR CDR3 using the HTBI primer set. TCRdb reprocessed the multiplex PCR reads with MiXCR, giving one entry per CDR3 protein. The table has 620,000 or so distinct CDR3 sequences, roughly 15% seen once; the top ten hold roughly an eighth. The sequence was obtained from a woman aged 50 to 60 with Graves' ophthalmopathy. The sequenced material came from blood.

The CDR3 sequence is CASSPRTVYGYTF. In DNA, the CDR3 is TGTGCCAGCTCCCCTCGGACTGTATATGGCTACACCTTC. This rearrangement joins TRBV18 to TRBJ1-2; no reliable D call. Germline-derived CDR1 and CDR2 are KGHSH and LQKENI. The CDR3 is 13 amino acids. Deletions cut 6 bases from V and 5 bases from J, with 13 bases between.